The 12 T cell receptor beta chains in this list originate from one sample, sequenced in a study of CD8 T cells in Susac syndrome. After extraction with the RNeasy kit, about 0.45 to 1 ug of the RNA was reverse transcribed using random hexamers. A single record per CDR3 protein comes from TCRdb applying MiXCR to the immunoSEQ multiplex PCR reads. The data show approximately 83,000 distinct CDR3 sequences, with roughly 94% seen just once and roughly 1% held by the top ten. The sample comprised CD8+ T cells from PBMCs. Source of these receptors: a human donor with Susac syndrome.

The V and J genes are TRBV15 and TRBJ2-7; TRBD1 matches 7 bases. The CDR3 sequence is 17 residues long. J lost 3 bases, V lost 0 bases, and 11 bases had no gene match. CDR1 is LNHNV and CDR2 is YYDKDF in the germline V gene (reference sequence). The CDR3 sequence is CATSRDLETGVRYEQYF. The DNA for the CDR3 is TGTGCCACCAGCAGAGATCTGGAAACAGGGGTTCGCTACGAGCAGTACTTC. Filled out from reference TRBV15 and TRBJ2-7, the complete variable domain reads DAMVIQNPRYQVTQFGKPVTLSCSQTLNHNVMYWYQQKSSQAPKLLFHYYDKDFNNEADTPDNFQSRRPNTSFCFLDIRSPGLGDTAMYLCATSRDLETGVRYEQYFGPGTRLTVT.

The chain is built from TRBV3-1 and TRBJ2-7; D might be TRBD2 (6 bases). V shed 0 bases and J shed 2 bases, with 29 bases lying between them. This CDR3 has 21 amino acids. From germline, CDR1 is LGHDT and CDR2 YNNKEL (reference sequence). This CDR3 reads CASSQDLAQEGALYRPYEQYF. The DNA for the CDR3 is TGTGCCAGCAGCCAAGATCTTGCGCAGGAGGGAGCCCTATACAGGCCCTACGAGCAGTACTTC.

CDR3 in amino acids: CASSLTTGGGYEQYF. Here the CDR3 DNA reads TGCGCCAGCAGCCTCACCACAGGGGGTGGGTACGAGCAGTACTTC. V gene TRBV4-3 combines with J gene TRBJ2-7; 8 bases agree with TRBD1. Germline V gene data show CDR1 as LGHNA and CDR2 as YSLEER. The CDR3 spans 15 residues. The V segment lost 4 bases and the J segment 4 bases; nucleotides outside the gene matches: 9.

The CDR3 nucleotides read TGCAGTGAGGTTAGCCTAGCCTCCTACGAGCAGTACTTC. This gives the protein CSEVSLASYEQYF. This chain joins TRBV20-1 and TRBJ2-7; D may be TRBD2 (5 bases). With 7 bases removed from V and 0 bases from J, the gap between germline ends came to 13 bases. The germline V gene encodes CDR1 DFQATT and CDR2 SNEGSKA (reference sequence). The CDR3 loop spans 13 amino acids.

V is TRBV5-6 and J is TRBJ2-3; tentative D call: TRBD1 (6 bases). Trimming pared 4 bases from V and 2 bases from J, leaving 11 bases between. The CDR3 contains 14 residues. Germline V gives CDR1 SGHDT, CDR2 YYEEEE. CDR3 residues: CASSVNRATDTQYF. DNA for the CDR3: TGTGCCAGCAGCGTCAACAGGGCCACAGATACGCAGTATTTT.

CDR3 sequence: CASSSTAGGPYEQYF. CDR3 coding DNA: TGCGCCAGCAGCTCCACCGCGGGGGGCCCCTACGAGCAGTACTTC. The V call is TRBV5-1, the J call TRBJ2-7; 8 bases are a match to TRBD2. J gave up 2 bases and V 3 bases, and 7 bases lay outside the gene matches. The CDR3 runs 15 residues. Germline V gives CDR1 SGHRS, CDR2 YFSETQ.

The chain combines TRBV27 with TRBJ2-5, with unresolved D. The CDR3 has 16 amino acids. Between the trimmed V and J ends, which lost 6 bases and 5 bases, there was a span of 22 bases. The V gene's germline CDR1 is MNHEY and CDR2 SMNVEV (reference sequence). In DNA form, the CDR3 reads TGTGCCAGCAGCAATCACAGAGATCAGCGACGGGAGACCCAGTACTTC. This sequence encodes CASSNHRDQRRETQYF.

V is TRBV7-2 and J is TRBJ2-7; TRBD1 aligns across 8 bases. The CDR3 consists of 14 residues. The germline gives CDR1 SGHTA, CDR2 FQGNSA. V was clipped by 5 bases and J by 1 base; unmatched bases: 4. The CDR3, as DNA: TGTGCCAGCAGCCTTTACAGGGGGTCCTACGAGCAGTACTTC. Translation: CASSLYRGSYEQYF.

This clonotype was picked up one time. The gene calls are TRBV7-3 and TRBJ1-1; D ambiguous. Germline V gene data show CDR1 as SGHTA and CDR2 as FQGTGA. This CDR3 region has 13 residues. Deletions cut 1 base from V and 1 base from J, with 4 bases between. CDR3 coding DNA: TGTGCCAGCAGCTTAAATACGAACACTGAAGCTTTCTTT. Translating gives CASSLNTNTEAFF. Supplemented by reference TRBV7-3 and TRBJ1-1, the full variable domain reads GAGVSQTPSNKVTEKGKYVELRCDPISGHTALYWYRQSLGQGPEFLIYFQGTGAADDSGLPNDRFFAVRPEGSVSTLKIQRTERGDSAVYLCASSLNTNTEAFFGQGTRLTVV.

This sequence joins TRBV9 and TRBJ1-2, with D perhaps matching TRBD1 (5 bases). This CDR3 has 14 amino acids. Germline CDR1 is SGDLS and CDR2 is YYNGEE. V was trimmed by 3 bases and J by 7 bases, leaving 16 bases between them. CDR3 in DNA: TGTGCCAGCAGCGCTTCAGGGCCCGAGGGTGGCTACACCTTC. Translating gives CASSASGPEGGYTF. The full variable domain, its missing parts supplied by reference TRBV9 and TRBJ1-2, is DSGVTQTPKHLITATGQRVTLRCSPRSGDLSVYWYQQSLDQGLQFLIQYYNGEERAKGNILERFSAQQFPDLHSELNLSSLELGDSALYFCASSASGPEGGYTFGSGTRLTVV.

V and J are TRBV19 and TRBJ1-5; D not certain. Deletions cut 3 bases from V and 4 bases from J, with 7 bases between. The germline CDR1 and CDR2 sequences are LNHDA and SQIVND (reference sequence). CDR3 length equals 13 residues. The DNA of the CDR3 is TGTGCCAGTAGTATGCAGGAGAATCAGCCCCAGCATTTT. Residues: CASSMQENQPQHF.

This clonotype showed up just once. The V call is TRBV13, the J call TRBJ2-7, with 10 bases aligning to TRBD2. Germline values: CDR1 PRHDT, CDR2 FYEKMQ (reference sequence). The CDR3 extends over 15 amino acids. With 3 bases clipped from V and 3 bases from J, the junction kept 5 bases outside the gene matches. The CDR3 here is CASSFGLAGDYEQYF. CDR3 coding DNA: TGTGCCAGCAGCTTCGGTCTAGCGGGGGACTACGAGCAGTACTTC.